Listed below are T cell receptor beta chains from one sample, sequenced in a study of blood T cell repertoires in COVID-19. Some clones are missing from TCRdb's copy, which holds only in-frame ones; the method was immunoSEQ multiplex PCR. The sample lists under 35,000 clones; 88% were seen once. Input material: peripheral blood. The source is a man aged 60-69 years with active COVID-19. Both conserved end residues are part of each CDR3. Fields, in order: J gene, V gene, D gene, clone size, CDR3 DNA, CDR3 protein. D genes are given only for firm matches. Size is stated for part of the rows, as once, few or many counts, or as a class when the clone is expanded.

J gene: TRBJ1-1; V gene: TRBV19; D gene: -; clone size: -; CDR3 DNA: TGTGCCAGTAGTTCGGGAAATCTCCCCTTGAACACTGAAGCTTTCTTT; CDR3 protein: CASSSGNLPLNTEAFF
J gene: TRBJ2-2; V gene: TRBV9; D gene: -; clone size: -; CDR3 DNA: TGTGCCAGCAGCCCGGGGTCTGGGGCGAACACCGGGGAGCTGTTTTTT; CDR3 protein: CASSPGSGANTGELFF
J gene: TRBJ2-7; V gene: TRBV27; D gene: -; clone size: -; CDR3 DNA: TGTGCCAGCAGAGTGGGATTCCGGGACTTCGCCTACGAGCAGTACTTC; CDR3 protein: CASRVGFRDFAYEQYF
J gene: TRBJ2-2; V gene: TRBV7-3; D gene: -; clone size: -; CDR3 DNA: TGTGCCAGCAGCCTCCTATACACCGGGGAGCTGTTTTTT; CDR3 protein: CASSLLYTGELFF
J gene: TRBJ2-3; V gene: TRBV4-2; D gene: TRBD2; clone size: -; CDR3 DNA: TGTGCCAGCAGCCAAGAGAAACTAGCGTGGCCAGATACGCAGTATTTT; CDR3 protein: CASSQEKLAWPDTQYF
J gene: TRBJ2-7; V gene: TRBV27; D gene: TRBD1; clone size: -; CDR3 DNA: TGTGCCAGCACCAGCCGTCCGGTTGGGACAGGGACCTCCTACGAGCAGTACTTC; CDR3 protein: CASTSRPVGTGTSYEQYF
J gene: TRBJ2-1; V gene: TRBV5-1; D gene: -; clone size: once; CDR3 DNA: TGCGCCAGCAGCTTGCAGCCAGGGGTCTACAATGAGCAGTTCTTC; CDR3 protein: CASSLQPGVYNEQFF
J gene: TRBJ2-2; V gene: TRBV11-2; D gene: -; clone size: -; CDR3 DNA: TGTGCCAGCAGCCCCACCCCTTTTTTGCGGGGTCGCGACACCGGGGAGCTGTTTTTT; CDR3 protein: CASSPTPFLRGRDTGELFF
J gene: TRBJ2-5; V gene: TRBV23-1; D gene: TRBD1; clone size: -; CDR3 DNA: TGCGCCAGCAGGGAACAGGGGGGAGAGACCCAGTACTTC; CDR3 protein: CASREQGGETQYF
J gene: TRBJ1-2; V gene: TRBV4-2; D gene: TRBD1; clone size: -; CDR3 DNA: TGTGCCAGCAGCCAAAGGACAGGACCACATGGCTACACCTTC; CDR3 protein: CASSQRTGPHGYTF
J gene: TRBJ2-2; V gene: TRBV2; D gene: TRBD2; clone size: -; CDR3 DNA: TGTGCCAGCATTCCGGGACTAGCGGGAGGGCCCGTCACCGGGGAGCTGTTTTTT; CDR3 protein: CASIPGLAGGPVTGELFF
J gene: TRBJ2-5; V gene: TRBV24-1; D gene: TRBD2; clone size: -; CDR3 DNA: TGTGCCACCAGTGACTCAAGCGGGAGTGGGGAGACCCAGTACTTC; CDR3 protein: CATSDSSGSGETQYF
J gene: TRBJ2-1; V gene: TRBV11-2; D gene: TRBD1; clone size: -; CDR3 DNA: TGTGCCAGCAGAGAGGGACAGGTAAATGAGCAGTTCTTC; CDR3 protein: CASREGQVNEQFF
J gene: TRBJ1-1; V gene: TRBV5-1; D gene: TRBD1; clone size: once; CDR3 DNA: TGCGCCAGCAGCTTGAGGGGGGACAGGGGTGAAGCTTTCTTT; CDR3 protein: CASSLRGDRGEAFF